The 15 T cell receptor beta chains reported below all come from one sample, sequenced in a study of control samples from healthy donors and cancer patients. Profiling relied on immunoSEQ multiplex PCR, and the TCRdb table lists in-frame clones only, not all of them. The table includes about 160,000 clones, 92% detected once. The specimen was blood. All receptors derive from a woman younger than 45 in good health.

The chain couples TRBV5-4 to TRBJ2-7; 10 bases fit TRBD2. This CDR3 contains 14 residues. V lost 4 bases, J lost 2 bases, and 3 bases stayed unmatched. Germline V CDR1 and CDR2: SGHNT, YYREEE (reference sequence). CDR3 loop: CASSRTSGAYEQYF. CDR3 sequence (DNA): TGTGCCAGCAGCAGGACTAGCGGAGCCTACGAGCAGTACTTC.

This chain's CDR3 is CASSPTGGETQYF. As DNA, the CDR3 is TGCGCCAGCAGCCCGACAGGCGGGGAGACCCAGTACTTC. V usage is TRBV4-3 and J usage is TRBJ2-5, with D perhaps TRBD1 (6 bases). The CDR3 is made up of 13 amino acids. V lost 4 bases, J lost 5 bases, and 11 bases lay in between. CDR1 and CDR2 (germline): LGHNA, YSLEER.

The chain recombines TRBV28 with TRBJ2-7, with TRBD1 matching 10 bases. Unmatched junction bases numbered 9, after V lost 6 bases and J lost 4 bases. This CDR3 is 15 amino acids long. CDR1 MDHEN and CDR2 SYDVKM come from the germline V gene. The CDR3 DNA follows: TGTGCCAGCAGCGCCCCTCGGGACAGGGGTTACGAGCAGTACTTC. Amino acid sequence: CASSAPRDRGYEQYF.

V gene TRBV28 combines with J gene TRBJ1-2, with D hard to call. CDR3 length: 13 amino acids. Germline-derived CDR1 and CDR2 are MDHEN and SYDVKM. Trimming took 6 bases from V and 8 from J, leaving 16 bases between them. This CDR3 is CASSLKRSGGYTF. The CDR3 coding sequence is TGTGCCAGCAGCCTGAAACGGTCGGGAGGCTACACCTTC.

J is TRBJ2-1 and V is TRBV30; D not resolved. The length of the CDR3 is 15 residues. Germline CDR1 GTSNPN, CDR2 SVGIG (reference sequence). Trimming took off 2 bases at V and 0 bases at J, with 11 bases between the two ends. CDR3 loop: CAWSYGRPSYNEQFF. The CDR3 DNA reads TGTGCCTGGAGTTACGGGCGCCCCTCCTACAATGAGCAGTTCTTC.

The genes are TRBV10-3 and TRBJ2-1, with D perhaps matching TRBD2 (6 bases). Trimming left V 3 bases short and J 10 bases short, with 10 bases between. Germline V CDR1 and CDR2: ENHRY, SYGVKD. This CDR3 has 12 residues. The CDR3 is CAISEGLKEQFF. The CDR3 coding sequence is TGTGCCATCAGTGAAGGACTAAAAGAGCAGTTCTTC.

This chain connects TRBV27 to TRBJ2-1; 11 nucleotides agree with TRBD2. J was trimmed by 7 bases and V by 2 bases; bases with no gene match: 4. The CDR3 spans 15 residues. Germline loops: CDR1 MNHEY, CDR2 SMNVEV (reference sequence). CDR3 region: CASSLRLAGGNEQFF. The DNA for the CDR3 is TGTGCCAGCAGTTTACGGCTAGCGGGAGGAAATGAGCAGTTCTTC.

The chain couples TRBV5-6 to TRBJ2-7, with D perhaps matching TRBD2 (5 bases). The CDR3 is 15 residues long. V shed 5 bases and J shed 3 bases, with 18 bases lying between them. Germline CDR1 is SGHDT and CDR2 is YYEEEE. The CDR3 DNA sequence: TGTGCCAGCAGAATAGGCGGGCAACGATACTACGAGCAGTACTTC. Translation: CASRIGGQRYYEQYF.

The rearrangement uses TRBV6-5 and TRBJ2-7; D could derive from TRBD1 or TRBD2 (5 bases each). From germline, CDR1 is MNHEY and CDR2 SVGAGI. There are 14 residues in the CDR3. Trimming left V 6 bases short and J 5 bases short, with 17 bases between. The CDR3 is CASRTGTGSDEQYF. In DNA, the CDR3 is TGTGCCAGCAGAACCGGGACGGGGTCCGACGAGCAGTACTTC.

This clone has only one observation. This chain connects TRBV6-4 to TRBJ2-3; no clear D gene. With 6 bases removed from V and 6 bases from J, the gap between germline ends came to 13 bases. This CDR3 region has 13 residues. In germline, CDR1 is MRHNA, CDR2 SNTAGT. Written as DNA, the CDR3 is TGTGCCAGCAGCGACACCGCCGAGGATACGCAGTATTTT. This translates into CASSDTAEDTQYF.

The chain uses TRBV7-6 and TRBJ1-5; D unresolved. The V and J ends lost 2 bases and 1 base respectively, with 3 bases between them. CDR1 is SGHVS, CDR2 FNYEAQ, per germline. This CDR3 spans 13 amino acids. CDR3 DNA: TGTGCCAGCAGCTTATGGAGCAATCAGCCCCAGCATTTT. This gives the protein CASSLWSNQPQHF.

The chain carries TRBV7-8 and TRBJ1-1; TRBD1 is a possible D gene (5 bases). V was shortened by 4 bases and J by 2 bases, with 14 bases between the two germline ends. The CDR3 extends over 15 amino acids. CDR1 SGHVS and CDR2 FQNEAQ come from the germline V gene. CDR3 protein: CASSSTGLINTEAFF. CDR3 coding DNA: TGTGCCAGCAGCTCGACGGGACTCATCAACACTGAAGCTTTCTTT.

The chain links TRBV7-9 to TRBJ2-1; D is uncertain. V was cut by 1 base and J by 7 bases, with 8 bases left in between. The germline gives CDR1 SEHNR, CDR2 FQNEAQ (reference sequence). The CDR3 contains 13 residues. The CDR3 region is CASSLGLLNEQFF. The CDR3 coding sequence is TGTGCCAGCAGCTTAGGCCTTCTTAATGAGCAGTTCTTC.

The V and J genes are TRBV7-9 and TRBJ1-4, with D possibly being TRBD1 (5 bases). Germline V gene data show CDR1 as SEHNR and CDR2 as FQNEAQ (reference sequence). The CDR3 totals 14 residues. V was trimmed by 3 bases and J by 7 bases, leaving 12 bases between them. CDR3 nucleotide sequence: TGTGCCAGCAGCTTGGGGCTAGGCGGTGAAAAACTGTTTTTT. Translation gives CASSLGLGGEKLFF.

The rearrangement uses TRBV28 and TRBJ1-3; D possibly corresponds to TRBD1 (6 bases). The CDR3 length is 14 residues. The V end was cut by 2 bases, the J end by 4 bases, with 9 bases between. Looked up from germline, CDR1 is MDHEN and CDR2 is SYDVKM. As DNA, the CDR3 is TGTGCCAGCAGTTTAGGCGGACAGGGAAACACCATATATTTT. The encoded protein is CASSLGGQGNTIYF.